This record looks at one TCR beta chain sequence and its context. The record originates from a study of identical twins. TCRdb reprocessed the 5' RACE reads with MiXCR, giving one entry per CDR3 protein. The sample contains some 210,000 distinct CDR3 sequences, 15% of which appear only once. The data were also submitted as part of a second study, on T cells expressing NK-cell markers. That source adds: Dominant NKG2C+ clonotypes accounted for about 1.0-8% of CD8+ T cells in about six donors.

This clonotype originated in a woman younger than 30 in good health. The sample consisted of CD8+ T cells sorted from blood.

The CDR3 region is CASSSTLLGQGMFETQYF. The CDR3 nucleotides read TGTGCCAGCAGTTCCACCCTTCTAGGACAGGGGATGTTCGAGACCCAGTACTTC. The chain has TRBV12-3 or TRBV12-4 and TRBJ2-5, with 9 bases lining up with TRBD1. Trimming cost V 4 bases and J 5 bases; bases outside gene matches: 17. CDR3 length: 18 residues.